These 19 T cell receptor beta chains were sequenced from one sample in a study of cytomegalovirus exposure and HLA in healthy donors. PCR amplification relied on 60 Vbeta primers (plus 13 Jbeta primers). The data were produced by immunoSEQ multiplex PCR, yet TCRdb's version contains in-frame clones alone and is incomplete. Of about 90,000 clones in the sample, roughly 60% were seen once. Sequencing was done on a sample of PBMCs. The source is a woman in her forties or fifties in good health and CMV-seropositive.

This clone was found a few times. The chain couples TRBV18 to TRBJ1-1; D might be TRBD1 (5 bases). The germline V gene has CDR1 KGHSH and CDR2 LQKENI. This CDR3 is 15 amino acids long. V lost 1 base, J lost 3 bases, and 12 bases lay in between. The CDR3 DNA reads as TGTGCCAGCTCACCACGGCCCGGAGGGGACACTGAAGCTTTCTTT. This encodes CASSPRPGGDTEAFF.

The J gene is TRBJ2-1, the V gene TRBV9; 9 nucleotides agree with TRBD1. CDR3 size: 15 residues. V dropped 3 bases and J dropped 9; count of bases not matched to a gene: 10. From germline, CDR1 is SGDLS and CDR2 YYNGEE. The CDR3 sequence is CASSAGDRELGEQFF. The CDR3 DNA follows: TGTGCCAGCAGCGCGGGGGACAGGGAGTTGGGTGAGCAGTTCTTC.

The rearrangement links TRBV2 to TRBJ1-4; possible D gene TRBD1, 5 bases. Trimming left V 3 bases short and J 5 bases short, with 19 bases between. From germline, CDR1 is SNHLY and CDR2 FYNNEI. The CDR3 has 17 residues. CDR3 nucleotides: TGTGCCAGCAGTGAGAGGGGTTGGAGGGATAGAAATGAAAAACTGTTTTTT. This translates into CASSERGWRDRNEKLFF. Looking up the rest from reference TRBV2 and TRBJ1-4 gives the full variable domain: EPEVTQTPSHQVTQMGQEVILRCVPISNHLYFYWYRQILGQKVEFLVSFYNNEISEKSEIFDDQFSVERPDGSNFTLKIRSTKLEDSAMYFCASSERGWRDRNEKLFFGSGTQLSVL.

This clone was observed a few times. The J gene is TRBJ2-7, the V gene TRBV13, with TRBD2 matching 13 bases. Losses at the gene ends were 3 bases for V and 4 bases for J; bases not matched to a gene: 6. This CDR3 contains 16 residues. Germline V gene data show CDR1 as PRHDT and CDR2 as FYEKMQ (reference sequence). The CDR3 loop is CASSFTTSGGGYEQYF. DNA for the CDR3: TGTGCCAGCAGCTTTACAACTAGCGGGGGGGGGTACGAGCAGTACTTC.

This clone was seen only a few times. The J gene is TRBJ2-2, the V gene TRBV4-2; the match to TRBD2 covers 8 bases. V lost 1 base and J lost 6; bases outside the gene matches: 10. Per germline, CDR1 LGHNA and CDR2 YNFKEQ. This CDR3 comprises 17 residues. The CDR3 region is CASSQVKGLVNAGELFF. The DNA for the CDR3 is TGTGCCAGCAGCCAAGTTAAGGGACTAGTTAACGCCGGGGAGCTGTTTTTT.

V gene TRBV27 combines with J gene TRBJ1-2; 8 bases line up with TRBD1. The CDR3 runs 16 residues. Germline CDR1 reads MNHEY; CDR2 reads SMNVEV (reference sequence). The trim removed 4 bases at V and 5 bases at J, leaving 12 bases unmatched. The CDR3: CASSSLRTGPPYGYTF. The CDR3 region has the DNA TGTGCCAGCAGTTCCCTCAGGACAGGGCCCCCTTATGGCTACACCTTC.

The chain carries TRBV15 and TRBJ2-1, with 10 bases lining up with TRBD1. V trimming: 5 bases; J trimming: 2 bases; junction bases outside the gene matches: 3. Germline CDR1 and CDR2: LNHNV and YYDKDF (reference sequence). The CDR3 has 15 amino acids. In DNA, the CDR3 is TGTGCCACCAGCGGGGGGACAGGGGCCTACAATGAGCAGTTCTTC. Translating it yields CATSGGTGAYNEQFF. Complete variable domain (other parts from reference TRBV15 and TRBJ2-1): DAMVIQNPRYQVTQFGKPVTLSCSQTLNHNVMYWYQQKSSQAPKLLFHYYDKDFNNEADTPDNFQSRRPNTSFCFLDIRSPGLGDTAMYLCATSGGTGAYNEQFFGPGTRLTVL.

This chain joins TRBV30 and TRBJ1-2; the D gene is possibly TRBD1 (6 bases). The CDR3 covers 14 residues. V was pared by 0 bases and J by 4 bases, with 12 bases between. Germline CDR1 is GTSNPN and CDR2 is SVGIG (reference sequence). In DNA form, the CDR3 reads TGTGCCTGGAGTGTGGGGGGGGCGGGCTATGGCTACACCTTC. Its protein product is CAWSVGGAGYGYTF.

The V call is TRBV5-1, the J call TRBJ1-2; TRBD1 aligns across 10 bases. V shed 7 bases and J 7 bases; nucleotides not matched to a gene: 13. CDR1 and CDR2 from the germline V gene are SGHRS and YFSETQ. The length of the CDR3 is 15 residues. The CDR3 DNA sequence: TGCGCCAGCCGCGATCGGACAGGGGGATTCTCTGGCTACACCTTC. Translating it yields CASRDRTGGFSGYTF.

This clone was counted once. This chain links TRBV9 with TRBJ1-2; no clear D. This CDR3 is built from 14 residues. V was trimmed by 4 bases and J by 4 bases, leaving 14 bases between them. The germline V gene encodes CDR1 SGDLS and CDR2 YYNGEE. For the CDR3, the DNA is TGTGCCAGCAGCCCCCGGGGAGACGGCTATGGCTACACCTTC. Encoded protein: CASSPRGDGYGYTF.

This clone came up a few times. The chain links TRBV6-1 to TRBJ1-1; no clear D gene. The length of the CDR3 is 13 residues. The germline V gene has CDR1 MNHNS and CDR2 SASEGT. V was cut by 2 bases and J by 4 bases, with 8 bases left in between. The CDR3 loop reads CASSEYRGTEAFF. CDR3 DNA: TGTGCCAGCAGTGAATACCGGGGCACTGAAGCTTTCTTT.

This clone has just one count. The chain links TRBV18 to TRBJ1-1; 8 positions agree with TRBD1. This CDR3 region has 15 residues. The V gene end was trimmed by 3 bases and the J gene end by 2 bases; junction bases not matched to a gene: 5. Germline lookup yields CDR1 KGHSH and CDR2 LQKENI. CDR3 sequence reads: CASSPARGPNTEAFF. For the CDR3, the DNA is TGTGCCAGCTCACCTGCCAGGGGGCCTAACACTGAAGCTTTCTTT.

This chain connects TRBV7-8 to TRBJ2-1, with D maybe TRBD1 (5 bases). The V gene's germline CDR1 is SGHVS and CDR2 FQNEAQ. The CDR3 is made up of 16 amino acids. The germline V and J ends were trimmed by 2 bases and 8 bases, with 19 bases remaining between them. The CDR3 DNA reads TGTGCCAGCAGCTTATCCGGGCAGGGTGGAAGGGATGAGCAGTTCTTC. It encodes CASSLSGQGGRDEQFF. Drawing the rest from reference TRBV7-8 and TRBJ2-1, the complete variable domain is GAGVSQSPRYKVAKRGQDVALRCDPISGHVSLFWYQQALGQGPEFLTYFQNEAQLDKSGLPSDRFFAERPEGSVSTLKIQRTQQEDSAVYLCASSLSGQGGRDEQFFGPGTRLTVL.

This clone was detected only a few times. The rearrangement joins TRBV4-1 to TRBJ1-1; the D is unclear. CDR1 and CDR2 (germline): MGHRA, YSYEKL. The CDR3 loop spans 15 amino acids. V was trimmed by 0 bases and J by 2 bases, leaving 10 bases between them. CDR3 DNA: TGCGCCAGCAGCCAAGATTTGGGCAGAAACACTGAAGCTTTCTTT. Translating gives CASSQDLGRNTEAFF.

The rearrangement uses TRBV29-1 and TRBJ1-1; TRBD1 might be the D (6 bases). The CDR3 totals 12 residues. Looked up from germline, CDR1 is SQVTM and CDR2 is ANQGSEA. The CDR3 coding sequence is TGCAGAGCCGGGACACTGAACACTGAAGCTTTCTTT. Translation gives CRAGTLNTEAFF.

This clone was seen only once. The CDR3 sequence is CASSLAVTVATQYF. CDR3 nucleotides: TGTGCCAGCAGCTTAGCGGTCACCGTGGCGACCCAGTACTTC. The chain uses TRBV7-9 and TRBJ2-5; D not certain. The V and J ends lost 0 bases and 7 bases respectively, with 12 bases between them. CDR3 size: 14 residues. Germline CDR1 reads SEHNR; CDR2 reads FQNEAQ (reference sequence).

This clone was counted a few times. V usage is TRBV7-9 and J usage is TRBJ1-6, with 8 bases that match TRBD1. This CDR3 has 15 residues. Trimming at V came to 8 bases and at J to 5 bases, leaving 8 bases not matched to a gene. The V gene's germline CDR1 is SEHNR and CDR2 FQNEAQ (reference sequence). The CDR3 sequence is CASGPQGAHNSPLHF. The DNA of the CDR3 is TGTGCCAGCGGACCTCAGGGGGCGCATAATTCACCCCTCCACTTT.

The V gene is TRBV28, the J gene TRBJ1-2, with D maybe TRBD1 (6 bases). Trimming pared 11 bases from V and 3 bases from J, leaving 16 bases between. CDR3 length: 13 residues. The germline V gene has CDR1 MDHEN and CDR2 SYDVKM. As DNA, the CDR3 is TGTGCCCTCCTGAGGGGGGGGGACTATGGCTACACCTTC. This sequence encodes CALLRGGDYGYTF.

The rearrangement joins TRBV19 to TRBJ1-5; TRBD1 matches at 12 bases. Trimming cost V 6 bases and J 7 bases; bases outside gene matches: 4. The CDR3 sequence is 14 residues long. In germline, CDR1 is LNHDA, CDR2 SQIVND (reference sequence). CDR3 residues: CASRGGTGGQPQHF. The DNA for the CDR3 is TGTGCCAGTAGAGGCGGGACAGGGGGCCAGCCCCAGCATTTT.